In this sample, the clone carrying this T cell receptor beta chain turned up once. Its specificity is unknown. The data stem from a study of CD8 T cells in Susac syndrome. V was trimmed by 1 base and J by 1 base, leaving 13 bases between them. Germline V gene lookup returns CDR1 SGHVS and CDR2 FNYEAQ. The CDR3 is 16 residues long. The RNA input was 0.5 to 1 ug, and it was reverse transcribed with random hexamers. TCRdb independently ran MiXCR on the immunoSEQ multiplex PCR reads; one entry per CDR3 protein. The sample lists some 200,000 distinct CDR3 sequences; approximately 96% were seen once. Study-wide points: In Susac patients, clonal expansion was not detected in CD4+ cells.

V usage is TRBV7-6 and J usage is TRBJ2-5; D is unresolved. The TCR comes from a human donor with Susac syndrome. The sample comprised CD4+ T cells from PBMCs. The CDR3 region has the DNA TGTGCCAGCAGCTTAGAGGGCCCACCACCCCAAGAGACCCAGTACTTC. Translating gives CASSLEGPPPQETQYF.